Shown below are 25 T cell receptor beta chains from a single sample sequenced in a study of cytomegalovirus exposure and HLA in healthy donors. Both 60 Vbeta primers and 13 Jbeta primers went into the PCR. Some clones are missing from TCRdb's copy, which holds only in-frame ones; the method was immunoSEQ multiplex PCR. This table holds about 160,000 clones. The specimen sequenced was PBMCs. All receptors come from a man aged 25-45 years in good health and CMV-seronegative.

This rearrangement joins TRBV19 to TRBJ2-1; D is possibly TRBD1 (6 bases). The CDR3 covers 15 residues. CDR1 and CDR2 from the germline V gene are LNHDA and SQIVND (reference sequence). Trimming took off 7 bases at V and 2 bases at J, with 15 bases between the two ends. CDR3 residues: CASKPGTQPYNEQFF. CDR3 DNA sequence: TGTGCCAGTAAACCCGGGACACAGCCCTACAATGAGCAGTTCTTC.

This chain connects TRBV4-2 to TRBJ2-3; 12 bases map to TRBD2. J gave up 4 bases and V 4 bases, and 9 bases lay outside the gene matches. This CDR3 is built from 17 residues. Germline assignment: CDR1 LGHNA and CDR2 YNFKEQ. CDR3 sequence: CASSRTTSGSGADTQYF. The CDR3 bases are TGTGCCAGCAGCCGGACGACTAGCGGGAGCGGCGCAGATACGCAGTATTTT.

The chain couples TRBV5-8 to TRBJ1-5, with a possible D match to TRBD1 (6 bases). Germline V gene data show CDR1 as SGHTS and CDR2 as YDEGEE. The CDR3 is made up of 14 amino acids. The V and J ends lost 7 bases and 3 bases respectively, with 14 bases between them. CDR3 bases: TGTGCCAGCCCTCACAGGGATGCCAATCAGCCCCAGCATTTT. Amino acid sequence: CASPHRDANQPQHF.

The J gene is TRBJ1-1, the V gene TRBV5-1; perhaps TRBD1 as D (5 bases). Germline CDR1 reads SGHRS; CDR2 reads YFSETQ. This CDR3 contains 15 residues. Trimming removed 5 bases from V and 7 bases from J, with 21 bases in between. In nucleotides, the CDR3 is TGCGCCAGCAGGGATGGGACGGGGGTAAATGGTGAAGCTTTCTTT. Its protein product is CASRDGTGVNGEAFF.

This chain's CDR3 is CASTLAGTGFVYTF. CDR3 sequence (DNA): TGTGCCAGCACCCTGGCCGGGACAGGGTTCGTTTACACCTTC. This rearrangement joins TRBV2 to TRBJ1-2, with 9 bases fitting TRBD1. The CDR3 spans 14 residues. Per the germline V gene, CDR1 is SNHLY and CDR2 is FYNNEI. V lost 7 bases, J lost 11 bases, and 14 bases stayed unmatched.

Here the CDR3 DNA reads TGTGCCAGCAGTGTAGTAGGGGTAAACAATGAGCAGTTCTTC. It encodes CASSVVGVNNEQFF. The V call is TRBV2, the J call TRBJ2-1; D perhaps matches TRBD1 (5 bases). This CDR3 comprises 14 residues. V dropped 4 bases and J dropped 5 bases, with 12 bases sitting between them. Germline V lookup: CDR1 SNHLY, CDR2 FYNNEI.

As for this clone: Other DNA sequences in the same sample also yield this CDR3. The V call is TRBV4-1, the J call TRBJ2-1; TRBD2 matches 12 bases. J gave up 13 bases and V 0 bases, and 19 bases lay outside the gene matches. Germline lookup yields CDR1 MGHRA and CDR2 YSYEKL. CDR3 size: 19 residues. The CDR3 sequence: CASSQEEAGLAGSDGEQFF. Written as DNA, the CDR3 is TGCGCCAGCAGCCAAGAAGAGGCCGGACTAGCGGGAAGTGACGGTGAACAGTTCTTC.

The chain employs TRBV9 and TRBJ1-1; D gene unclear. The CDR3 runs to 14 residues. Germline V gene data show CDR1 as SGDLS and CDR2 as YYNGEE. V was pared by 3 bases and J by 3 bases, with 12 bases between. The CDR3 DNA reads TGTGCCAGCAGCGCCACCCCTGAGGACACTGAAGCTTTCTTT. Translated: CASSATPEDTEAFF.

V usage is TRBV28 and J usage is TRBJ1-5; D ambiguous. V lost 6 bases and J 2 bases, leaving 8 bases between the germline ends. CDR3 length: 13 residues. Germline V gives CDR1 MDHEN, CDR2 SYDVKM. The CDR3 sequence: CASSYLGNQPQHF. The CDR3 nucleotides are TGTGCCAGCAGCTACTTGGGCAATCAGCCCCAGCATTTT.

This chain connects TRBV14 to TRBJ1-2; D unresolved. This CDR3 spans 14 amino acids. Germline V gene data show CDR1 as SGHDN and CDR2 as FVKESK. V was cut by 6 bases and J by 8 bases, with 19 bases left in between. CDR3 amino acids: CASRPYGNEEGYTF. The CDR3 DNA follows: TGTGCCAGCAGACCTTACGGGAACGAAGAAGGCTACACCTTC.

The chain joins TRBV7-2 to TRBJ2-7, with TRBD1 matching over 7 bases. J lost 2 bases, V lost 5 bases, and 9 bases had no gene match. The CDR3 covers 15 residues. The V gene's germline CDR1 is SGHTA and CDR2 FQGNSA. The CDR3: CASSLLTGSTYEQYF. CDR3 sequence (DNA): TGTGCCAGCAGCCTGCTGACAGGGTCCACCTACGAGCAGTACTTC.

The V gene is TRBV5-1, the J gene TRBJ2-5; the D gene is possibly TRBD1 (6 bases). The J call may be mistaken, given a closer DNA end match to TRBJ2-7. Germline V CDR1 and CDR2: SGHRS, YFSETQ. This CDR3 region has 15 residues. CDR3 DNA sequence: TGCGCCAGCAGCGGGGGCGGTTCCGCTTCCTACGAGCAGTACTTC. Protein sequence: CASSGGGSASYEQYF.

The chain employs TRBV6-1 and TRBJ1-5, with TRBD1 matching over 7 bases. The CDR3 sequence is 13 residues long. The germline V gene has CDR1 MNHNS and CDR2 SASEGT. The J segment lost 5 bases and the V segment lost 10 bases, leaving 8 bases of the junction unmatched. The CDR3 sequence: CATRWQGDQPQHF. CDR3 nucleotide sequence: TGTGCCACCCGGTGGCAGGGGGATCAGCCCCAGCATTTT.

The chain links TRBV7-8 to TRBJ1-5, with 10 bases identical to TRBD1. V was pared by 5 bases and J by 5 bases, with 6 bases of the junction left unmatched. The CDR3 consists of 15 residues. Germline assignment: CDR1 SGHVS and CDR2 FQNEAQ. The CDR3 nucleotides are TGTGCCAGCAGCATCCGACAGGGGGCCGATCAGCCCCAGCATTTT. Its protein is CASSIRQGADQPQHF.

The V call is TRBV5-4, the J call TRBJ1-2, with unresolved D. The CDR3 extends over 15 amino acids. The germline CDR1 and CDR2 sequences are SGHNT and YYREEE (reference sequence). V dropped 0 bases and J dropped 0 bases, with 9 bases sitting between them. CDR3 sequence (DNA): TGTGCCAGCAGCTTGGTGACCGGAGCTAACTATGGCTACACCTTC. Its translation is CASSLVTGANYGYTF.

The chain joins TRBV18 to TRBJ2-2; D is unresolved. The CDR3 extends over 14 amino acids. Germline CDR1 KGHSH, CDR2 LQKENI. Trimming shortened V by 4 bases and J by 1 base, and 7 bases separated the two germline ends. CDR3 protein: CASSLTQNTGELFF. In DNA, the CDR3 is TGTGCCAGCTCACTCACACAGAACACCGGGGAGCTGTTTTTT.

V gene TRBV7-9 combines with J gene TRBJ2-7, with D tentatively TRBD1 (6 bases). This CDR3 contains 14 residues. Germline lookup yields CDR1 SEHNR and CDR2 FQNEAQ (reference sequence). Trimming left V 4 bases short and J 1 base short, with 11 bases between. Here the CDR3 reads CASSSTGPSYEQYF. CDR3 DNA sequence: TGTGCCAGCAGCTCGACAGGACCTTCCTACGAGCAGTACTTC.

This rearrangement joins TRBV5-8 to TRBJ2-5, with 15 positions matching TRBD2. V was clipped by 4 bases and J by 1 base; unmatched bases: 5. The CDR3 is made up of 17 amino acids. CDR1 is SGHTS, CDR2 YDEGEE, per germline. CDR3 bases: TGTGCCAGCAGCCCAGGGACTAGCGGGGGGCTCCAAGAGACCCAGTACTTC. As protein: CASSPGTSGGLQETQYF.

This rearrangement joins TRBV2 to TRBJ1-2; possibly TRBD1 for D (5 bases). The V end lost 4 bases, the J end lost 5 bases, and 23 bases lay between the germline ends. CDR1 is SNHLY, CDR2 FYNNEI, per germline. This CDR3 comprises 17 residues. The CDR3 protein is CASSGTGKTLLLYGYTF. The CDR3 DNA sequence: TGTGCCAGCAGTGGCACAGGAAAGACACTTCTCTTGTATGGCTACACCTTC.

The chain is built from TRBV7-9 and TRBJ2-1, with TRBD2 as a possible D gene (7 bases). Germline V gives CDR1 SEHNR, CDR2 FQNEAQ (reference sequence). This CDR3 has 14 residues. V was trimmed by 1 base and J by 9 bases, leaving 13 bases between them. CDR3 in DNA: TGTGCCAGCAGCTTAGTGGGGGGGCAGGGTGAGCAGTTCTTC. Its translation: CASSLVGGQGEQFF.

The DNA of the CDR3 is TGTGCCAGCAGTGAAGCCGGGACAGGGAGTCAGCCCCAGCATTTT. Translation: CASSEAGTGSQPQHF. V gene TRBV6-1 combines with J gene TRBJ1-5; 9 bases are a match to TRBD1. The V gene end was trimmed by 0 bases and the J gene end by 6 bases; junction bases not matched to a gene: 3. CDR3 length: 15 residues. Germline V CDR1 and CDR2: MNHNS, SASEGT.

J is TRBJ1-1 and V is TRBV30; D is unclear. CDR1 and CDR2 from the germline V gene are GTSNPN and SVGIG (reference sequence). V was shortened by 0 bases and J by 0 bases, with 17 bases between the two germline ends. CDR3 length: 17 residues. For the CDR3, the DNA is TGTGCCTGGAGTGTCGGAATACTCGGAGGGATGAACACTGAAGCTTTCTTT. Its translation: CAWSVGILGGMNTEAFF.

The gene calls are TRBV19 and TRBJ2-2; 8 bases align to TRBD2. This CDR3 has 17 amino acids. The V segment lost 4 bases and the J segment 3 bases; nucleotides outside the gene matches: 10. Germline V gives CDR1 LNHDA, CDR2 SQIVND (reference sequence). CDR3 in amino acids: CASSTYSGGSHTGELFF. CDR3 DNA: TGTGCCAGTAGTACCTACAGCGGGGGTAGTCACACCGGGGAGCTGTTTTTT.

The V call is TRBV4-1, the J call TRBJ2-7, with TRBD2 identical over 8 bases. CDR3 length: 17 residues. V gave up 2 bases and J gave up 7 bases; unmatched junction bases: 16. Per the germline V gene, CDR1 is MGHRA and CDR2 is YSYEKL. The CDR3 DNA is TGCGCCAGCAGCCAACCGGGTGGGACTAGAACCCCCAGGGAGCAGTACTTC. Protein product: CASSQPGGTRTPREQYF.

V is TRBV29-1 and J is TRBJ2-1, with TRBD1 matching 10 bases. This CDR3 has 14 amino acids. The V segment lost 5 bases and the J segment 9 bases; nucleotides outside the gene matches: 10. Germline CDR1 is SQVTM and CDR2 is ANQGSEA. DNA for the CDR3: TGCAGCGTTCACGGGACAGGGGACTCTCCTGAGCAGTTCTTC. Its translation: CSVHGTGDSPEQFF.